Listed below are T cell receptor beta chains from one sample, sequenced in a study of blood T cell repertoires in COVID-19. Some clones are missing from TCRdb's copy, which holds only in-frame ones; the method was immunoSEQ multiplex PCR. The sample lists around 460,000 clones; approximately 90% were seen once. The specimen sequenced was peripheral blood. All receptors derive from a man in his late teens or twenties with COVID-19, enrolled during active disease. Both conserved end residues are part of each CDR3. Fields, in order: V gene, D gene, clone size, CDR3 length, J gene, CDR3 protein, CDR3 DNA. The D gene is left open where the match is weak. Only some rows state a clone size, as once, few, many or a class for expanded clones.

TRBV7-9	-	-	13	TRBJ1-2	CASSLIPGYGYTF	TGTGCCAGCAGCTTAATTCCGGGATATGGCTACACCTTC
TRBV6-6	-	-	15	TRBJ2-3	CASSYKRGSTDTQYF	TGTGCCAGCAGTTATAAACGGGGGTCCACAGATACGCAGTATTTT
TRBV30	TRBD2	-	17	TRBJ2-2	CAWSGRTSGRAVGELFF	TGTGCCTGGAGTGGCAGGACTAGCGGGAGGGCCGTCGGGGAGCTGTTTTTT
TRBV19	-	-	15	TRBJ1-5	CASSSLVYSNQPQHF	TGTGCCAGTAGTTCTCTCGTTTATAGCAATCAGCCCCAGCATTTT
TRBV30	-	-	12	TRBJ1-1	CAWGDGGTEAFF	TGTGCCTGGGGAGACGGGGGAACTGAAGCTTTCTTT
TRBV15	TRBD1	-	15	TRBJ2-3	CATSGHTGGTDTQYF	TGTGCCACCAGCGGGCACACAGGGGGAACAGATACGCAGTATTTT
TRBV4-1	-	-	16	TRBJ2-7	CASSQDGGAASYEQYF	TGCGCCAGCAGCCAAGATGGGGGGGCTGCGTCCTACGAGCAGTACTTC
TRBV19	-	-	16	TRBJ2-3	CASSINGGLRADTQYF	TGTGCCAGTAGTATCAATGGCGGGCTTAGGGCAGATACGCAGTATTTT
TRBV5-1	-	-	15	TRBJ2-3	CASSLESSDTDTQYF	TGCGCCAGCAGCTTGGAGTCTAGCGACACAGATACGCAGTATTTT
TRBV2	-	-	14	TRBJ1-2	CASSVTGTIDGYTF	TGTGCCAGCAGTGTGACAGGTACAATCGACGGCTACACCTTC
TRBV5-5	-	-	15	TRBJ1-5	CASSLASGSNQPQHF	TGTGCCAGCAGCTTGGCTTCCGGGTCAAATCAGCCCCAGCATTTT
TRBV6-6	TRBD1	-	16	TRBJ2-6	CANLDRGTSGANVLTF	TGTGCCAACTTAGACAGGGGGACCTCTGGGGCCAACGTCCTGACTTTC
TRBV19	-	-	13	TRBJ1-2	CASTLTGRDGYTF	TGTGCCAGTACTTTGACGGGGAGGGATGGCTACACCTTC
TRBV19	TRBD1	-	15	TRBJ1-2	CASSIGGTGVYGYTF	TGTGCCAGTAGTATAGGTGGGACAGGGGTGTATGGCTACACCTTC
TRBV2	TRBD1	-	14	TRBJ1-5	CASTRDREHQPQHF	TGTGCCAGCACTCGGGACAGAGAGCATCAGCCCCAGCATTTT
TRBV10-3	-	-	13	TRBJ2-7	CAIKETERGEQYF	TGTGCCATCAAAGAAACGGAAAGGGGCGAGCAGTACTTC
TRBV19	TRBD1	-	14	TRBJ1-5	CATAGTGGEQPQHF	TGTGCCACTGCGGGGACAGGGGGCGAACAGCCCCAGCATTTT
TRBV3-1/TRBV3-2	-	-	15	TRBJ2-7	CASSQALASSYEQYF	TGTGCCAGCAGCCAAGCTCTAGCTTCAAGCTACGAGCAGTACTTC
TRBV24-1	-	-	14	TRBJ1-2	CATSDPSTVDGYTF	TGTGCCACCAGTGACCCCTCGACAGTGGATGGCTACACCTTC
TRBV5-1	-	-	17	TRBJ1-3	CASSPSGATHSGNTIYF	TGCGCCAGCAGTCCTAGTGGGGCTACCCACTCTGGAAACACCATATATTTT
TRBV6-5	TRBD1	-	15	TRBJ1-6	CASTLGQSHNSPLHF	TGTGCCAGCACCCTGGGACAGAGCCATAATTCACCCCTCCACTTT
TRBV23-1	-	-	17	TRBJ2-7	CASSQRVGARGPYEQYF	TGCGCCAGCAGTCAAAGGGTTGGGGCCAGGGGCCCCTACGAGCAGTACTTC
TRBV10-3	-	-	14	TRBJ1-5	CAISPEEGVRPQHF	TGTGCCATCAGTCCTGAGGAGGGCGTCAGGCCCCAGCATTTT
TRBV5-1	TRBD1	-	13	TRBJ2-3	CASSLQGADTQYF	TGCGCCAGCAGCCTACAGGGGGCAGATACGCAGTATTTT
TRBV5-1	TRBD1	-	13	TRBJ2-5	CASSPDREETQYF	TGCGCCAGCAGCCCCGACAGGGAAGAGACCCAGTACTTC
TRBV3-1/TRBV3-2	TRBD2	few	16	TRBJ2-1	CASSLSGQSSYNEQFF	TGTGCCAGCAGCCTTAGCGGGCAGAGCTCCTACAATGAGCAGTTCTTC
TRBV2	-	few	15	TRBJ1-3	CASSERGGVRNTIYF	TGTGCCAGCAGTGAACGAGGGGGAGTACGAAACACCATATATTTT
TRBV19	-	-	14	TRBJ1-1	CASSIEGGRTEAFF	TGTGCCAGTAGTATAGAGGGAGGGAGGACTGAAGCTTTCTTT